The 9 T cell receptor beta chains listed next were all sequenced from one sample in a study of blood T cell repertoires in COVID-19. Sequencing was performed with immunoSEQ multiplex PCR; in TCRdb, only in-frame clones are kept and a portion is missing. The sample holds under 250,000 clones, around 84% seen once. Sequenced: peripheral blood. The receptors were sampled from a woman in her 40s who had recovered from COVID-19.

This clone was counted between two and nine times. This chain connects TRBV6-5 to TRBJ2-7; 7 positions agree with TRBD2. V shed 0 bases, J shed 7 bases, and the junction held 12 bases outside the gene matches. The length of the CDR3 is 16 residues. Germline CDR1 reads MNHEY; CDR2 reads SVGAGI. Here the CDR3 DNA reads TGTGCCAGCAGTTACTCGATGCAGGGAGGGTCGATTGAGCAGTACTTC. This gives the protein CASSYSMQGGSIEQYF.

The V and J genes are TRBV19 and TRBJ1-5; TRBD1 matches 7 bases. The CDR3 spans 18 residues. With V trimmed by 4 bases and J by 0 bases, 12 bases remained unmatched. CDR1 and CDR2 from the germline V gene are LNHDA and SQIVND (reference sequence). The CDR3, as DNA: TGTGCCAGTAGTACCGGGGACAGACCCAACTATAGCAATCAGCCCCAGCATTTT. This sequence encodes CASSTGDRPNYSNQPQHF. Together with reference TRBV19 and TRBJ1-5, the CDR3 gives the full variable domain: DGGITQSPKYLFRKEGQNVTLSCEQNLNHDAMYWYRQDPGQGLRLIYYSQIVNDFQKGDIAEGYSVSREKKESFPLTVTSAQKNPTAFYLCASSTGDRPNYSNQPQHFGDGTRLSIL.

J is TRBJ1-4 and V is TRBV18; possible D gene TRBD1, 6 bases. CDR1 is KGHSH, CDR2 LQKENI, per germline. The CDR3 runs 16 residues. Trimming took 4 bases from V and 3 from J, leaving 15 bases between them. CDR3 DNA: TGTGCCAGCTCACGATCAACAGGGTCCTCTAATGAAAAACTGTTTTTT. Encoded protein: CASSRSTGSSNEKLFF.

This chain links TRBV5-1 with TRBJ1-1, with 9 bases fitting TRBD1. The V gene's germline CDR1 is SGHRS and CDR2 YFSETQ. J was trimmed by 1 base and V by 4 bases; bases with no gene match: 5. The CDR3 spans 15 residues. CDR3 in DNA: TGCGCCAGCAGCAGACAGGGGGTTACGAACACTGAAGCTTTCTTT. Amino acid sequence: CASSRQGVTNTEAFF.

This sequence joins TRBV2 and TRBJ1-5, with D hard to call. This CDR3 is built from 16 residues. Germline CDR1 and CDR2: SNHLY and FYNNEI. Trimming stripped 0 bases from V and 0 bases from J, with 9 bases between. The DNA for the CDR3 is TGTGCCAGCAGTGAAGCTGTACTGAATAGCAATCAGCCCCAGCATTTT. Protein product: CASSEAVLNSNQPQHF.

This CDR3 is CASSFRDRQGDYTF. The CDR3 nucleotides are TGTGCCAGCAGTTTTCGGGACAGGCAAGGTGACTACACCTTC. The chain has TRBV27 and TRBJ1-2, with 8 bases identical to TRBD1. CDR3 length equals 14 residues. Germline trimming cut 3 bases from V and 10 bases from J; bases unmatched to any gene: 10. From germline, CDR1 is MNHEY and CDR2 SMNVEV (reference sequence).

The chain recombines TRBV5-1 with TRBJ2-3; no definite D call. V lost 5 bases to trimming and J lost 2 bases, with 12 bases between them. The V gene's germline CDR1 is SGHRS and CDR2 YFSETQ. The CDR3 spans 14 residues. In nucleotides, the CDR3 is TGCGCCAGCAGGTCAGCGTTATCCACAGATACGCAGTATTTT. It translates to CASRSALSTDTQYF.

The J gene is TRBJ2-1, the V gene TRBV5-1; 13 bases are a match to TRBD2. CDR3 length: 15 amino acids. The V gene's germline CDR1 is SGHRS and CDR2 YFSETQ. The junction had 4 bases not matched to a gene; V was cut back by 3 bases and J by 7 bases. In DNA, the CDR3 is TGCGCCAGCAGCTCGGGGACTAGCGGGAAGAATGAGCAGTTCTTC. As protein: CASSSGTSGKNEQFF.

The chain uses TRBV4-1 and TRBJ1-3, with D perhaps matching TRBD1 (5 bases). The CDR3 spans 16 residues. V was trimmed by 1 base and J by 4 bases, leaving 14 bases between them. CDR1 and CDR2 from the germline V gene are MGHRA and YSYEKL. In DNA, the CDR3 is TGCGCCAGCAGCCAAGTAGGCCCTGCAGGGGGAAACACCATATATTTT. Protein: CASSQVGPAGGNTIYF.